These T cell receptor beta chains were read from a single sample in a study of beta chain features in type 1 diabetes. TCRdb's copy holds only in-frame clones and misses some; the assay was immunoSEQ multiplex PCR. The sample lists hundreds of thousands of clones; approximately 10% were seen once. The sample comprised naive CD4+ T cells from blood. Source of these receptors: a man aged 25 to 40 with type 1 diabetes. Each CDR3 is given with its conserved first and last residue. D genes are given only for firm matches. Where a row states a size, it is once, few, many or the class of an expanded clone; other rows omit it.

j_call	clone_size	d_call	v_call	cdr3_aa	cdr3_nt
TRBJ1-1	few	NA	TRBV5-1	CASSSGAGREAFF	TGCGCCAGCAGCAGCGGGGCAGGGAGGGAAGCTTTCTTT
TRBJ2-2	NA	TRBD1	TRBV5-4	CASSFGQGSVTGELFF	TGTGCCAGCAGCTTCGGACAGGGGTCGGTCACCGGGGAGCTGTTTTTT
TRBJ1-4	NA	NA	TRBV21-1	CASSPRDRGIEKLFF	TGTGCCAGCAGCCCCCGGGACAGGGGAATCGAAAAACTGTTTTTT
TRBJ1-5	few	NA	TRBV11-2	CASSLGPYSNQPQHF	TGTGCCAGCAGCTTGGGCCCCTATAGCAATCAGCCCCAGCATTTT
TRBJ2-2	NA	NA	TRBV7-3	CASSSGTGELFF	TGTGCCAGCAGCTCCGGGACCGGGGAGCTGTTTTTT
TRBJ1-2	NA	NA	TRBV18	CASSPQGEGYTF	TGTGCCAGCTCACCACAGGGAGAAGGCTACACCTTC
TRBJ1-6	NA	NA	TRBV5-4	CASSLTDSPLHF	TGTGCCAGCAGCTTGACAGATTCACCCCTCCACTTT
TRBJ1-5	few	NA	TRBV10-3	CAISDTRGSNQPQHF	TGTGCCATCAGCGATACCAGGGGAAGCAATCAGCCCCAGCATTTT
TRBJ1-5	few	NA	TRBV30	CAWSVGGSNQPQHF	TGTGCCTGGAGTGTAGGGGGTAGTAATCAGCCCCAGCATTTT
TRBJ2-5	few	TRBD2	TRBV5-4	CASSPSRGRSGSQETQYF	TGTGCCAGCAGCCCCAGTCGCGGTCGTAGCGGGTCTCAAGAGACCCAGTACTTC
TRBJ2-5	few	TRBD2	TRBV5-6	CASSHIEKPAGGLETQYF	TGTGCCAGCAGCCATATAGAGAAACCAGCGGGGGGATTGGAGACCCAGTACTTC
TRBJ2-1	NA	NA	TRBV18	CASSPVIGSSYNEQFF	TGTGCCAGCTCACCTGTAATCGGTAGCTCCTACAATGAGCAGTTCTTC
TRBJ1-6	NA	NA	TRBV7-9	CASSFDGAVSYNSPLHF	TGTGCCAGCAGCTTTGATGGGGCAGTCTCCTATAATTCACCCCTCCACTTT
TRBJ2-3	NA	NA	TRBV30	CAWSGGAYTQYF	TGTGCCTGGAGCGGTGGGGCGTATACGCAGTATTTT
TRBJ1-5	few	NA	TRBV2	CASSDRNQPQHF	TGTGCCAGCAGTGACAGGAATCAGCCCCAGCATTTT
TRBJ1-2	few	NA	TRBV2	CASSEWPGSGYTF	TGTGCCAGCAGTGAATGGCCGGGGAGTGGCTACACCTTC
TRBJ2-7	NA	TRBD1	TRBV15	CATSRGLGTGGMYEQYF	TGTGCCACCAGCAGAGGACTCGGGACAGGGGGCATGTACGAGCAGTACTTC
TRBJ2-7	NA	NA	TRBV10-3	CAISERSGWSYEQYF	TGTGCCATCAGTGAAAGGAGCGGGTGGTCCTACGAGCAGTACTTC
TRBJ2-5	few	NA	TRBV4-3	CASSQETGKGTQYF	TGCGCCAGCAGCCAAGAAACAGGGAAGGGGACCCAGTACTTC
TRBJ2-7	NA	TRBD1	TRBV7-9	CASSLGQGKSDEQYF	TGTGCCAGCAGCTTAGGACAGGGGAAGTCAGACGAGCAGTACTTC
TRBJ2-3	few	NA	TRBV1	CTSSSLESTDTQYF	TGCACCAGCAGCTCACTAGAGAGCACAGATACGCAGTATTTT
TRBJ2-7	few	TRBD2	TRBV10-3	CATSTSGYEQYF	TGTGCCACTTCGACTAGCGGATACGAGCAGTACTTC
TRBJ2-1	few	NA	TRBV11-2	CASGGTSVYNEQFF	TGTGCCAGCGGCGGGACGTCGGTCTACAATGAGCAGTTCTTC
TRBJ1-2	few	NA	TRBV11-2	CASSNNRVGYGYTF	TGTGCCAGCAGCAATAACAGGGTGGGCTATGGCTACACCTTC
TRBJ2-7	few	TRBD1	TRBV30	CAYTPGQGWGQYF	TGTGCCTATACGCCGGGACAGGGATGGGGGCAGTACTTC
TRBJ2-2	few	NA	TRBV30	CAWSLAGKGNTGELFF	TGTGCCTGGTCCCTCGCAGGGAAGGGAAACACCGGGGAGCTGTTTTTT
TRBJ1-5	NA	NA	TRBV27	CASSLSGGGGGKGPQHF	TGTGCCAGCAGTTTATCCGGGGGTGGGGGGGGGAAAGGGCCCCAGCATTTT
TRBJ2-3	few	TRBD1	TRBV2	CASRAPEPGQTTDTQYF	TGTGCCAGCAGAGCCCCTGAACCGGGACAGACCACAGATACGCAGTATTTT
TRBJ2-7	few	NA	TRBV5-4	CASSSQGPLEQYF	TGTGCCAGCAGCTCTCAGGGCCCTCTCGAGCAGTACTTC
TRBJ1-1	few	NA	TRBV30	CAWVQVEAFF	TGTGCCTGGGTACAGGTCGAAGCTTTCTTT
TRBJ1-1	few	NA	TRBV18	CASSPPRIRGAFF	TGTGCCAGCTCACCACCCCGGATCAGGGGCGCTTTCTTT